Below are 3 T cell receptor beta chains sequenced from a single sample in a study of CD8+CD57+ T cells in acquired aplastic anemia. According to the study, genomic DNA was the template for TCR beta VDJ and CDR3 profiling. Via MiXCR, TCRdb re-called the reads, giving one row per CDR3 protein. This repertoire shows roughly 58,000 distinct CDR3 sequences, 55% found once; its top ten account for 2% to 2.5%. The source material was sorted CD4+, CD8+, or CD8+CD57+ T cells (not recorded which) from PBMCs. These receptors all come from a human donor in good health, serving as a control.

The chain is built from TRBV2 and TRBJ1-1, with no clear D. The V end lost 2 bases, the J end lost 5 bases, and 6 bases lay between the germline ends. CDR1 is SNHLY and CDR2 is FYNNEI in the germline V gene. The CDR3 consists of 12 residues. CDR3 region: CASSEWGTEAFF. The CDR3 DNA reads TGTGCCAGCAGTGAATGGGGAACTGAAGCTTTCTTT.

This sequence joins TRBV7-9 and TRBJ2-5; D gene unclear. The V end was cut by 1 base, the J end by 5 bases, with 5 bases between. The CDR3 spans 12 residues. Germline values: CDR1 SEHNR, CDR2 FQNEAQ (reference sequence). CDR3 protein: CASSLDRETQYF. CDR3 nucleotide sequence: TGTGCCAGCAGCTTAGATCGGGAGACCCAGTACTTC.

V gene TRBV9 combines with J gene TRBJ2-1, with no clear D. The V end was cut by 4 bases, the J end by 5 bases, with 7 bases between. The CDR3 has 12 residues. The V gene's germline CDR1 is SGDLS and CDR2 YYNGEE. The CDR3 spells CASSLSHNEQFF. The CDR3 DNA reads as TGTGCCAGCAGCTTAAGTCACAATGAGCAGTTCTTC.